This T cell receptor (beta chain) was captured in a study of cytomegalovirus exposure and HLA in healthy donors. Researchers ran the PCR with 60 Vbeta and 13 Jbeta primers. Assay: immunoSEQ multiplex PCR; the TCRdb copy retains only in-frame clones and omits some. The profile covers 120,000 or so clones, with over 65% appearing a single time and approximately 1.2% taken by the ten largest. Germline V gene data show CDR1 as DFQATT and CDR2 as SNEGSKA (reference sequence). CDR3 length: 10 residues. This clone was counted once. The material sequenced was PBMCs. J is TRBJ1-1 and V is TRBV20-1; 7 bases match TRBD1. This TCR derives from a woman aged 25 to 45 in good health and CMV-seronegative. CDR3 amino acids: CSKGTAEAFF. The CDR3 nucleotides are TGCAGCAAAGGGACAGCGGAAGCTTTCTTT.